This T cell receptor (beta chain) was observed in a study of blood T cells in healthy people across ages. Overall study context: Through template switching, about one barcoded beta molecule was captured per two T cells, as measured in model experiments.

Germline CDR1 reads SGHRS; CDR2 reads YFSETQ. V was cut by 3 bases and J by 5 bases, with 6 bases left in between. The CDR3 spans 13 residues. It was with a sample-barcoded 5' primer and a J-beta primer mix that a second PCR of roughly 7 to 11 cycles was run. The authors tagged each cDNA molecule using a template-switch adaptor with 12 random nucleotides. CDR3-containing paired-end reads numbered at least 2.5 million in each sample. TCRdb independently ran MiXCR on the 5' RACE reads; one entry per CDR3 protein. The table lists roughly 1,300,000 distinct CDR3 sequences, approximately 59% of them singletons, with 6.5% to 8.5% in the top ten. This clonotype was counted once.

The TCR comes from a man younger than 35 in good health. The chain joins TRBV5-1 to TRBJ2-6; D gene uncertain. The specimen sequenced was blood. As DNA, the CDR3 is TGCGCCAGCAGCTCCGAGTGGGCCAACGTCCTGACTTTC. It translates to CASSSEWANVLTF.